There are a few counts of the clone carrying this T cell receptor beta chain. Sequencing was performed with immunoSEQ multiplex PCR; in TCRdb, only in-frame clones are kept and a portion is missing. The sample yields fewer than 20,000 clones, 82% seen once. This record comes from a study of technical replicates of blood from a few donors. The CDR3 covers 15 residues. Trimming at V came to 5 bases and at J to 7 bases, leaving 7 bases not matched to a gene. From germline, CDR1 is WSHSY and CDR2 SAAADI. The receptor was isolated from a human donor in good health. Some clones in this sample may be carry-over from other donors' samples. Sequenced material: PBMCs. The V call is TRBV10-2, the J call TRBJ2-1, with TRBD2 matching over 11 bases. The CDR3, as DNA: TGCGCCAGCAGTCCACTAGCGGGAGATGGTAATGAGCAGTTCTTC. Translation: CASSPLAGDGNEQFF.